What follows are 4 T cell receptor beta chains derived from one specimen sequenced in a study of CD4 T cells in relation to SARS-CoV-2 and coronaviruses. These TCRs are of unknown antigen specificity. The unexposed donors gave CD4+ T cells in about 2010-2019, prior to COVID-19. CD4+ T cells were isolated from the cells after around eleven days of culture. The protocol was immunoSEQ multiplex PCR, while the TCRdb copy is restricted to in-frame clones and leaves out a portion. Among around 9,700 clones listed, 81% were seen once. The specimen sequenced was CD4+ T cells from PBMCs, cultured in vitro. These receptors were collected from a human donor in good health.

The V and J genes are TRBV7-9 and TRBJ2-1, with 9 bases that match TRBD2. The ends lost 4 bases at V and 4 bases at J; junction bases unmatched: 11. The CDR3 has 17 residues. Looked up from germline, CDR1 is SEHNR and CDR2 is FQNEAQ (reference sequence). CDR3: CASSWSGGGVFYNEQFF. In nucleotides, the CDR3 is TGTGCCAGCAGCTGGTCGGGCGGGGGGGTTTTTTACAATGAGCAGTTCTTC.

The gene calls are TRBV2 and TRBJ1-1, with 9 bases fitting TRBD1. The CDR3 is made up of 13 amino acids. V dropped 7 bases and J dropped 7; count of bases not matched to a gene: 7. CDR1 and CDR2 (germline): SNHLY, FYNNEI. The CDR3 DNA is TGTGCCAGCACAGGACAGGGGATAGGTGAAGCTTTCTTT. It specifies CASTGQGIGEAFF.

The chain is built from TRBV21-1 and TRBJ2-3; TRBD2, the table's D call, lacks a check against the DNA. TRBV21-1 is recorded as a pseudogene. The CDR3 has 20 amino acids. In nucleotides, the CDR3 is TGTGCCAGCAGCAAAGGAGTGGAGCTAGCGGGAGGGAGAACCACAGATACGCAGTATTTT. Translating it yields CASSKGVELAGGRTTDTQYF.

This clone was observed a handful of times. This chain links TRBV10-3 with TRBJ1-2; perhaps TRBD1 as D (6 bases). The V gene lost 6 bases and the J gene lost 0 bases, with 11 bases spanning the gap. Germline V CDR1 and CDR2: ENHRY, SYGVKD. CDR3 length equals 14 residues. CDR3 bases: TGTGCCATCAGAGGGGGGAGAACTAACTATGGCTACACCTTC. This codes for CAIRGGRTNYGYTF.